The 13 T cell receptor beta chains reported below all come from one sample, sequenced in a study of T-cell reconstitution after alpha-beta-depleted transplantation in children. During its preparation, the TCRbeta library received unique molecular identifiers. TCRdb reprocessed the PCR reads via MiXCR and lists one record per CDR3 protein. This sample carries about 77,000 distinct CDR3 sequences, around a sixth of them seen once, and the ten largest clones take 51%. The sample consisted of PBMCs, mostly from graft donor cells, taken 360 days after TCRalphabeta/CD19-depleted stem cell transplant. The receptor source for this set is a male patient between 2 and 9 years old who had a stem cell transplant for acute lymphoblastic leukemia, so the T cells may come from the graft donor.

This sequence joins TRBV9 and TRBJ1-2; D might be TRBD1 (5 bases). The V end lost 7 bases, the J end lost 8 bases, and 18 bases lay between the germline ends. The CDR3 extends over 13 amino acids. Germline CDR1 SGDLS, CDR2 YYNGEE. The CDR3 nucleotides read TGTGCCAGCGGTTCGGTTGGGGGTTGGGGCTACACCTTC. It encodes CASGSVGGWGYTF.

In its sample, this clonotype was seen once. The chain joins TRBV7-9 to TRBJ2-4, with unresolved D. CDR3 length equals 14 residues. Per germline, CDR1 SEHNR and CDR2 FQNEAQ (reference sequence). V shed 3 bases and J shed 0 bases, with 6 bases lying between them. CDR3 protein: CASSFERAKNIQYF. The DNA of the CDR3 is TGTGCCAGCAGCTTTGAAAGAGCCAAAAACATTCAGTACTTC. Full variable domain (missing parts from reference TRBV7-9 and TRBJ2-4): DTGVSQNPRHKITKRGQNVTFRCDPISEHNRLYWYRQTLGQGPEFLTYFQNEAQLEKSRLLSDRFSAERPKGSFSTLEIQRTEQGDSAMYLCASSFERAKNIQYFGAGTRLSVL.

This clonotype was counted a few times. V usage is TRBV11-2 and J usage is TRBJ2-2, with no clear D. Trimming removed 8 bases from V and 5 bases from J, with 18 bases in between. The CDR3 is 15 amino acids. From germline, CDR1 is SGHAT and CDR2 FQNNGV. The CDR3 is CASPQSFPETGELFF. The CDR3 coding sequence is TGTGCCAGCCCTCAATCGTTTCCCGAAACCGGGGAGCTGTTTTTT.

The gene calls are TRBV4-1 and TRBJ2-2, with TRBD2 matching 13 bases. CDR1 is MGHRA, CDR2 YSYEKL, per germline. The CDR3 sequence is 18 residues long. V shed 4 bases, J shed 0 bases, and the junction held 5 bases outside the gene matches. The CDR3 sequence is CASSPMGLAGTNTGELFF. The CDR3, as DNA: TGCGCCAGCAGCCCGATGGGACTAGCGGGAACGAACACCGGGGAGCTGTTTTTT.

In its sample, this clonotype was seen many times. This rearrangement joins TRBV29-1 to TRBJ2-1; 12 positions agree with TRBD2. This CDR3 is 17 amino acids long. Germline V gene data show CDR1 as SQVTM and CDR2 as ANQGSEA. V trimming: 0 bases; J trimming: 3 bases; junction bases outside the gene matches: 6. Here the CDR3 reads CSVEDTTSGRGYNEQFF. In DNA, the CDR3 is TGCAGCGTTGAAGATACGACTAGCGGGAGAGGCTACAATGAGCAGTTCTTC.

The V and J genes are TRBV5-1 and TRBJ2-3, with TRBD1 identical over 9 bases. Germline CDR1 and CDR2: SGHRS and YFSETQ. This CDR3 has 15 amino acids. The ends lost 3 bases at V and 4 bases at J; junction bases unmatched: 6. CDR3 in DNA: TGCGCCAGCAGCTCGGGACAGGGTTGGGCAGATACGCAGTATTTT. Its protein is CASSSGQGWADTQYF.

V usage is TRBV18 and J usage is TRBJ1-2, with 12 bases lining up with TRBD1. The germline gives CDR1 KGHSH, CDR2 LQKENI. The J segment lost 8 bases and the V segment lost 4 bases, leaving 8 bases of the junction unmatched. This CDR3 comprises 15 residues. The CDR3 DNA reads as TGTGCCAGCTCACGCTCCGGGACAGGGGGCTTGGGCTACACCTTC. Translating it yields CASSRSGTGGLGYTF.

In this sample, this clonotype turned up a few times. The J gene is TRBJ2-6, the V gene TRBV6-1, with TRBD2 identical over 13 bases. V shed 6 bases, J shed 4 bases, and the junction held 6 bases outside the gene matches. Germline lookup yields CDR1 MNHNS and CDR2 SASEGT. The CDR3 sequence is 17 residues long. CDR3 DNA sequence: TGTGCCAGCAGCGGACTAGCGGGAGTTCGAGGGGCCAACGTCCTGACTTTC. The encoded protein is CASSGLAGVRGANVLTF.

The chain links TRBV6-2 or TRBV6-3 to TRBJ2-1; 13 bases fit TRBD2. This CDR3 is 15 amino acids long. V trimming: 6 bases; J trimming: 7 bases; junction bases outside the gene matches: 6. The V gene's germline CDR1 is MNHEY and CDR2 SVGEGT. CDR3 sequence (DNA): TGTGCCAGCAGATCACTAGCGGGAGGGCGGAATGAGCAGTTCTTC. Translated: CASRSLAGGRNEQFF.

The chain links TRBV7-9 to TRBJ2-3, with a possible D match to TRBD2 (6 bases). V was trimmed by 0 bases and J by 13 bases, leaving 14 bases between them. The CDR3 runs to 13 residues. Per germline, CDR1 SEHNR and CDR2 FQNEAQ (reference sequence). This CDR3 reads CASSLAEIGRKYF. As DNA, the CDR3 is TGTGCCAGCAGCTTAGCAGAGATTGGGAGGAAGTATTTT.

This clonotype was counted a few times. The V call is TRBV11-2, the J call TRBJ2-3; 7 bases are shared with TRBD2. In germline, CDR1 is SGHAT, CDR2 FQNNGV. The CDR3 totals 17 residues. V was pared by 3 bases and J by 0 bases, with 9 bases of the junction left unmatched. CDR3 sequence reads: CASSFSTSGVSTDTQYF. The CDR3 coding sequence is TGTGCCAGCAGCTTTTCAACAAGCGGGGTTAGCACAGATACGCAGTATTTT.

There are a few counts of this clonotype. This chain uses TRBV5-6 with TRBJ1-2; unclear D gene. V gave up 2 bases and J gave up 8 bases, with 13 bases separating them. Germline CDR1 SGHDT, CDR2 YYEEEE. This CDR3 comprises 13 residues. The CDR3 sequence is CASSFGQLLGYTF. The CDR3 DNA reads as TGTGCCAGCAGCTTTGGCCAACTCCTGGGCTACACCTTC.

This rearrangement joins TRBV5-6 to TRBJ2-5, with D possibly called TRBD1 or TRBD2 (6 bases each). Trimming stripped 6 bases from V and 5 bases from J, with 20 bases between. The length of the CDR3 is 15 residues. The germline CDR1 and CDR2 sequences are SGHDT and YYEEEE. The CDR3 is CASTLEGDARETQYF. For the CDR3, the DNA is TGTGCCAGCACCCTGGAGGGGGACGCCCGCGAGACCCAGTACTTC.